One sample yielded the 14 T cell receptor beta chains listed below, sequenced in a study of early T cells in non-severe SARS-CoV-2 infection (dated by TCRdb to about 2021). The library was built by means of 5' RACE. Sequenced using a NextSeq 500. Clones were called with MiXCR by TCRdb after fastp trimmed the public reads at Q25, and only in-frame beta chains were retained. A single entry per CDR3 protein holds the most common genes and DNA from its merged rows. The sample table lists roughly 56,000 distinct CDR3 sequences, about 15% of them with a count of one. The ten biggest clones cover over 3.5% of the sample. This specimen was whole blood, taken at baseline. Receptors were obtained from an adult who was a healthcare worker with PCR-confirmed SARS-CoV-2 infection or an uninfected control (not recorded which).

The V and J genes are TRBV5-1 and TRBJ2-3; D tentatively fits TRBD1 or TRBD2 (6 bases each). CDR1 and CDR2 (germline): SGHRS, YFSETQ. Trimming stripped 1 base from V and 6 bases from J, with 12 bases between. There are 14 residues in the CDR3. The CDR3 bases are TGCGCCAGCAGCTTGCGGGGGCCGTGGGATACGCAGTATTTT. Translation gives CASSLRGPWDTQYF.

This clonotype occurred a few times. This chain links TRBV7-2 with TRBJ2-5; D may match TRBD1 or TRBD2 (6 bases each). CDR3 length equals 15 residues. V was pared by 1 base and J by 1 base, with 10 bases between. CDR1 is SGHTA, CDR2 FQGNSA, per germline. The CDR3 DNA sequence: TGTGCCAGCAGCTTAGTTTCGGGGGCCCAAGAGACCCAGTACTTC. This encodes CASSLVSGAQETQYF.

This clonotype was recorded a few times. CDR3 DNA sequence: TGTGCCATCAGTGAACCAACCGGGACCTACAATGAGCAGTTCTTC. This gives the protein CAISEPTGTYNEQFF. The gene calls are TRBV10-3 and TRBJ2-1; D possibly corresponds to TRBD2 (5 bases). The CDR3 has 15 amino acids. V was shortened by 3 bases and J by 2 bases, with 11 bases between the two germline ends. CDR1 ENHRY and CDR2 SYGVKD come from the germline V gene.

The V gene is TRBV3-1, the J gene TRBJ1-5, with 7 bases that match TRBD1. The CDR3 extends over 16 amino acids. Germline trimming cut 5 bases from V and 1 base from J; bases unmatched to any gene: 8. Germline V lookup: CDR1 LGHDT, CDR2 YNNKEL (reference sequence). The CDR3 reads CASSATGAGSNQPQHF. The CDR3 DNA reads as TGTGCCAGCAGCGCTACAGGGGCTGGAAGCAATCAGCCCCAGCATTTT.

This clonotype appeared many times. This rearrangement joins TRBV5-5 to TRBJ1-5; D call uncertain. Germline CDR1 is SGHKS and CDR2 is YYEKEE (reference sequence). The length of the CDR3 is 13 residues. V was pared by 3 bases and J by 0 bases, with 4 bases between. The CDR3 DNA follows: TGTGCCAGCAGCTCGTATAGCAATCAGCCCCAGCATTTT. Protein sequence: CASSSYSNQPQHF.

This clonotype was seen only a few times. The CDR3 region has the DNA TGTGCCAGCAGCACCCCGTACGGAGAGCTGTTTTTT. Translated, it gives CASSTPYGELFF. The rearrangement joins TRBV7-9 to TRBJ2-2, with D unresolved. From germline, CDR1 is SEHNR and CDR2 FQNEAQ (reference sequence). V dropped 5 bases and J dropped 11 bases, with 12 bases sitting between them. This CDR3 has 12 residues.

The genes are TRBV11-2 and TRBJ2-1, with a possible D match to TRBD2 (5 bases). CDR1 is SGHAT and CDR2 is FQNNGV in the germline V gene. This CDR3 spans 14 amino acids. V was pared by 0 bases and J by 8 bases, with 11 bases between. The CDR3 sequence: CASSLESGSHEQFF. As DNA, the CDR3 is TGTGCCAGCAGCTTAGAGTCGGGGTCCCATGAGCAGTTCTTC.

This clonotype was seen a handful of times. This sequence joins TRBV7-9 and TRBJ2-7, with 9 nucleotides matching TRBD1. With 6 bases clipped from V and 5 bases from J, the junction kept 8 bases outside the gene matches. Germline CDR1 and CDR2: SEHNR and FQNEAQ (reference sequence). The CDR3 sequence is 14 residues long. DNA of the CDR3: TGTGCCAGCAGTACCACAGGGGGCCCGAACGAGCAGTACTTC. Protein: CASSTTGGPNEQYF.

The rearrangement links TRBV12-3 or TRBV12-4 to TRBJ2-1; TRBD2 matches 9 bases. J was trimmed by 16 bases and V by 7 bases; bases with no gene match: 17. This CDR3 spans 14 amino acids. In DNA form, the CDR3 reads TGTGCCAGCACTTATCTTAGCGGGGGCCAGGGTTTATTCTTC. Translating gives CASTYLSGGQGLFF.

This clonotype was observed at least ten times. The J gene is TRBJ2-2, the V gene TRBV20-1, with D hard to call. Germline assignment: CDR1 DFQATT and CDR2 SNEGSKA (reference sequence). There are 13 residues in the CDR3. V shed 5 bases and J shed 0 bases, with 7 bases lying between them. The CDR3 region is CSAQSPNTGELFF. The CDR3 DNA reads as TGCAGTGCTCAGTCCCCGAACACCGGGGAGCTGTTTTTT.

This clonotype has at least ten counts. The chain is built from TRBV12-3 or TRBV12-4 and TRBJ2-5; 8 bases agree with TRBD2. The CDR3 consists of 14 residues. V was clipped by 7 bases and J by 5 bases; unmatched bases: 9. CDR3 DNA: TGTGCCAGCATAAACGGGGGGGCTGGGGAGACCCAGTACTTC. Encoded protein: CASINGGAGETQYF.

The gene calls are TRBV11-2 and TRBJ2-2; no clear D. V lost 1 base, J lost 1 base, and 4 bases lay in between. This CDR3 comprises 14 residues. Germline values: CDR1 SGHAT, CDR2 FQNNGV. The CDR3 is CASSLVWNTGELFF. As DNA, the CDR3 is TGTGCCAGCAGCTTAGTTTGGAACACCGGGGAGCTGTTTTTT.

There are a few counts of this clonotype. The V and J genes are TRBV29-1 and TRBJ2-1, with D maybe TRBD1 (6 bases). Trimming removed 4 bases from V and 6 bases from J, with 10 bases in between. Germline V gene data show CDR1 as SQVTM and CDR2 as ANQGSEA. The CDR3 is 12 amino acids. The CDR3 reads CSVGRDINEQFF. DNA of the CDR3: TGCAGCGTTGGTCGGGACATCAATGAGCAGTTCTTC.

This clonotype was seen only a few times. The chain employs TRBV7-9 and TRBJ1-1; D remains ambiguous. The germline gives CDR1 SEHNR, CDR2 FQNEAQ (reference sequence). This CDR3 has 15 residues. V lost 2 bases and J 4 bases, leaving 14 bases between the germline ends. This chain's CDR3 is CASSLLPGVGTEAFF. The CDR3 DNA is TGTGCCAGCAGCTTATTGCCCGGGGTGGGCACTGAAGCTTTCTTT.